These T cell receptor beta chains were read from a single sample in a study of T cells after yellow fever vaccination. TCRdb redid the calling of the 5' RACE reads with MiXCR, one entry per CDR3 protein. The data hold a few hundred thousand distinct CDR3 sequences, with around 10% observed a single time. This sample comprised PBMCs, obtained on the day of the first yellow fever vaccination. These receptors came from a man aged 18 to 35 who received the YFV17D yellow fever vaccine. Both conserved end residues are trimmed from each CDR3. Each record gives: V gene, CDR3 protein.

v_call: TRBV4-3
cdr3_aa: ASSRTGGPGNTIY

v_call: TRBV5-4
cdr3_aa: ASSMGPREGIQETQY

v_call: TRBV7-2
cdr3_aa: ASSSGGRVDEQF

v_call: TRBV5-1
cdr3_aa: ASSLGTGRRNTEAF

v_call: TRBV30
cdr3_aa: AANLPGLSYNEQF

v_call: TRBV5-1
cdr3_aa: ASSLQGDQETQY

v_call: TRBV9
cdr3_aa: ASSIMEGGREKLF

v_call: TRBV20-1
cdr3_aa: SATPMVGPNTQY

v_call: TRBV4-2
cdr3_aa: ASSLRGDRAGDTQY

v_call: TRBV12-3/TRBV12-4
cdr3_aa: ASSQTGGRGYT